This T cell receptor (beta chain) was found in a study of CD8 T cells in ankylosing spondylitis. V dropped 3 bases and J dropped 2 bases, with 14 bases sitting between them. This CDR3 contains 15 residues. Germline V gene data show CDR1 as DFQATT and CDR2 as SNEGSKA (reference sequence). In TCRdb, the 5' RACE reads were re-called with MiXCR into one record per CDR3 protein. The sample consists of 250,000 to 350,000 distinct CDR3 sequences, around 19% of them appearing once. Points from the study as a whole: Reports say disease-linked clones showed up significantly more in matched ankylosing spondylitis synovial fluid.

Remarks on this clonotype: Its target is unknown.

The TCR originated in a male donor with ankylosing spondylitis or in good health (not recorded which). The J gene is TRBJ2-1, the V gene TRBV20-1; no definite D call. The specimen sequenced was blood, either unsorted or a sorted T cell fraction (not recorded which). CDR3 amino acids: CSASLPRRTYNEQFF. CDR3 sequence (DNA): TGCAGTGCTAGCCTTCCCAGGCGAACCTACAATGAGCAGTTCTTC.